This T cell receptor (beta chain) originates from a study of T cell responses to AZD1222 COVID-19 vaccine. General study points: Repertoire sampling happened only post peak T cell response. There were mostly white British donors and more females than males, and clonal diversity was possibly underestimated. Spike-specific TCR breadth and depth went up after people got two AZD1222 doses.

On this clone: What it binds is unknown.

V was cut by 3 bases and J by 1 base, with 5 bases left in between. Per the germline V gene, CDR1 is SGDLS and CDR2 is YYNGEE. This CDR3 comprises 13 residues. The protocol was immunoSEQ multiplex PCR, while the TCRdb copy is restricted to in-frame clones and leaves out a portion. The data contain some 83,000 clones, more than 80% of them singletons. This chain links TRBV9 with TRBJ2-1; no reliable D call. The sequence derives from an adult in good health. Sequenced here: peripheral blood, sampled on day 0 of AZD1222 vaccination. The CDR3 DNA follows: TGTGCCAGCAGCGGGGGTTCCTACAATGAGCAGTTCTTC. Protein sequence: CASSGGSYNEQFF.